These 23 T cell receptor beta chains were all obtained from the same sample, sequenced in a study of blood T cells in healthy people across ages. Sample-barcoded 5' priming and a J-beta primer mix drove a second PCR of roughly 7 to 11 cycles. TCRdb analysed the 5' RACE reads with MiXCR anew, one entry per CDR3 protein. The sample includes roughly 1,700,000 distinct CDR3 sequences, approximately 30% of them seen just once. The sample taken for sequencing was blood. These receptors were collected from a woman younger than 45 in good health.

This clonotype was seen a handful of times. The V gene is TRBV4-1, the J gene TRBJ1-1; D is possibly TRBD1 (6 bases). The CDR3 extends over 14 amino acids. V dropped 4 bases and J dropped 5 bases, with 14 bases sitting between them. Germline CDR1 is MGHRA and CDR2 is YSYEKL. This chain's CDR3 is CASSLLQGRTEAFF. CDR3 nucleotides: TGCGCCAGCAGCCTCCTACAGGGTAGGACTGAAGCTTTCTTT.

This clonotype was observed a few times. The CDR3 is CASSSSSTPYEQYF. The CDR3 DNA reads as TGTGCCAGCAGCTCCTCCTCGACACCCTACGAGCAGTACTTC. This sequence joins TRBV5-4 and TRBJ2-7; D is unclear. The CDR3 length is 14 residues. V shed 3 bases and J shed 2 bases, with 12 bases lying between them. Germline V lookup: CDR1 SGHNT, CDR2 YYREEE (reference sequence).

V gene TRBV11-2 combines with J gene TRBJ1-2; a possible D gene is TRBD1 (5 bases). The CDR3 consists of 14 residues. Deletions cut 3 bases from V and 8 bases from J, with 16 bases between. The germline gives CDR1 SGHAT, CDR2 FQNNGV. The CDR3 nucleotides read TGTGCCAGCAGCTTTGGCAGGGAGAAGTACGGCTACACCTTC. This gives the protein CASSFGREKYGYTF.

On this clonotype: The junction and the germline gene differ at one end; a read error may be behind it. This sequence joins TRBV7-3 and TRBJ2-5, with 10 bases fitting TRBD2. The CDR3 contains 16 residues. CDR1 is SGHTA and CDR2 is FQGTGA in the germline V gene. DNA of the CDR3: TGTGCCGGCAGCCTCGAAACTAGCGGGGCCTTCGTGACCCAGTACTTC. Protein product: CAGSLETSGAFVTQYF.

J is TRBJ2-1 and V is TRBV29-1, with D maybe TRBD2 (6 bases). V lost 7 bases and J 10 bases, leaving 26 bases between the germline ends. This CDR3 has 15 residues. Germline assignment: CDR1 SQVTM and CDR2 ANQGSEA. The CDR3 nucleotides are TGCAGCGCAGCCCTAGGAGGGAGTCTGCATCGGGAGCAGTTCTTC. This gives the protein CSAALGGSLHREQFF.

As regards this clonotype: At one boundary the junction diverges from the germline segment, which might be a read error. The chain recombines TRBV2 with TRBJ2-1, with TRBD2 matching over 10 bases. The CDR3 is made up of 16 amino acids. From germline, CDR1 is SNHLY and CDR2 FYNNEI. CDR3 protein: CASSEAGLAPYNEQVF. In DNA, the CDR3 is TGTGCCAGCAGTGAAGCGGGACTAGCGCCTTACAATGAGCAGGTCTTC.

This clonotype was observed at least ten times. At one end the junction does not follow the germline gene, possibly because of a read error. The V call is TRBV12-3 or TRBV12-4, the J call TRBJ2-7; no clear D gene. This CDR3 comprises 14 residues. The CDR3 DNA sequence: TGTGCCGGCAGTTTGAGCGAGGCGGTTCGGGAGCAGTACTTC. Translating it yields CAGSLSEAVREQYF.

The rearrangement uses TRBV5-1 and TRBJ2-5; possibly TRBD1 for D (6 bases). TRBJ2-7 matches the DNA end more closely, so the J call is doubtful. Germline values: CDR1 SGHRS, CDR2 YFSETQ. The CDR3 is 12 residues long. CDR3 sequence (DNA): TGCGCCAGCAGCTGGGGACAAACCGAGCAGTACTTC. Its translation: CASSWGQTEQYF.

The chain links TRBV20-1 to TRBJ1-5, with D unresolved. The CDR3 runs to 15 residues. Trimming shortened V by 2 bases and J by 2 bases, and 13 bases separated the two germline ends. In germline, CDR1 is DFQATT, CDR2 SNEGSKA (reference sequence). Here the CDR3 reads CSARTRLAGNQPQHF. DNA for the CDR3: TGCAGTGCTAGAACGCGCCTAGCCGGCAATCAGCCCCAGCATTTT.

This clonotype was counted a few times. The chain's CDR3 is CASRPDRLGTDTQYF. The CDR3 coding sequence is TGTGCCAGCAGACCTGACAGGCTGGGCACAGATACGCAGTATTTT. The V gene is TRBV7-2, the J gene TRBJ2-3, with D possibly being TRBD1 (6 bases). V lost 6 bases to trimming and J lost 1 base, with 14 bases between them. Germline CDR1 reads SGHTA; CDR2 reads FQGNSA. CDR3 length equals 15 residues. The whole variable domain, remainder taken from reference TRBV7-2 and TRBJ2-3, is GAGVSQSPSNKVTEKGKDVELRCDPISGHTALYWYRQSLGQGLEFLIYFQGNSAPDKSGLPSDRFSAERTGGSVSTLTIQRTQQEDSAVYLCASRPDRLGTDTQYFGPGTRLTVL.

Note on this clonotype: A clone one base away is much larger, so this may be a read error. The chain links TRBV5-1 to TRBJ2-5; the match to TRBD1 covers 7 bases. Trimming at V came to 1 base and at J to 2 bases, leaving 5 bases not matched to a gene. The CDR3 spans 15 residues. Looked up from germline, CDR1 is SGHRS and CDR2 is YFSETQ. The CDR3 DNA reads as TGCGCCAGCAGCTTGAGGGGACAGCAACAAGAGACCCAGTACTTC. Translation: CASSLRGQQQETQYF.

This clonotype has a count of ten or more. V is TRBV7-9 and J is TRBJ2-7; the match to TRBD2 covers 8 bases. This CDR3 spans 14 amino acids. Germline CDR1 is SEHNR and CDR2 is FQNEAQ (reference sequence). V shed 5 bases and J 2 bases; nucleotides not matched to a gene: 5. CDR3 sequence reads: CASSPGTRAYEQYF. Here the CDR3 DNA reads TGTGCCAGCAGCCCCGGGACTAGGGCCTACGAGCAGTACTTC.

CDR3 loop: CSARGGGPVEQYF. The CDR3, as DNA: TGCAGTGCCAGGGGCGGGGGGCCTGTTGAGCAGTACTTC. The genes are TRBV20-1 and TRBJ2-7, with TRBD2 matching over 8 bases. CDR1 and CDR2 from the germline V gene are DFQATT and SNEGSKA (reference sequence). CDR3 length: 13 residues. J lost 7 bases, V lost 6 bases, and 11 bases had no gene match.

The rearrangement uses TRBV9 and TRBJ2-1; 10 bases fit TRBD2. The ends lost 4 bases at V and 5 bases at J; junction bases unmatched: 15. This CDR3 has 18 amino acids. Germline V gene data show CDR1 as SGDLS and CDR2 as YYNGEE. The CDR3 DNA is TGTGCCAGCAGCCAACTTCCACTAGCGGGGTCTTTAAACAATGAGCAGTTCTTC. Its translation is CASSQLPLAGSLNNEQFF.

Note on this clonotype: A much larger clone lies one base from this, so it may be a read error. V is TRBV7-2 and J is TRBJ2-4, with D possibly TRBD2 on 5 matching bases. This CDR3 spans 16 amino acids. Per germline, CDR1 SGHTA and CDR2 FQGNSA. The V and J ends lost 8 bases and 13 bases respectively, with 30 bases between them. The CDR3 DNA reads TGTGCCAGCGGCATAAAAAGCGGAAAGGCCTACAATGAGCAGTACTTC. This gives the protein CASGIKSGKAYNEQYF.

This clonotype occurred many times. This rearrangement joins TRBV4-3 to TRBJ2-1; TRBD1 matches 9 bases. V was pared by 4 bases and J by 10 bases, with 5 bases of the junction left unmatched. CDR1 is LGHNA and CDR2 is YSLEER in the germline V gene. The CDR3 covers 13 residues. The CDR3 region has the DNA TGCGCCAGCAGCCGGGACAGGGTAGGCGAGCAGTTCTTC. Translating it yields CASSRDRVGEQFF.

To note about this clonotype: A much larger clone differs by one base, so this may be a read error. The chain has TRBV7-2 and TRBJ2-3; D call uncertain. The V gene lost 1 base and the J gene lost 8 bases, with 7 bases spanning the gap. Germline loops: CDR1 SGHTA, CDR2 FQGNSA. There are 12 residues in the CDR3. CDR3 loop: CASSLGTSTQYF. CDR3 bases: TGTGCCAGCAGCTTAGGCACATCTACGCAGTATTTT. The full variable domain, rest sourced from reference TRBV7-2 and TRBJ2-3, is GAGVSQSPSNKVTEKGKDVELRCDPISGHTALYWYRQSLGQGLEFLIYFQGNSAPDKSGLPSDRFSAERTGGSVSTLTIQRTQQEDSAVYLCASSLGTSTQYFGPGTRLTVL.

V and J are TRBV7-9 and TRBJ2-1; TRBD1 is a possible D gene (6 bases). V shed 5 bases and J shed 0 bases, with 14 bases lying between them. CDR1 is SEHNR, CDR2 FQNEAQ, per germline (reference sequence). The CDR3 length is 16 residues. DNA of the CDR3: TGTGCCAGCAGCGACGGTGCAGGGGTCTCCTACAATGAGCAGTTCTTC. Protein product: CASSDGAGVSYNEQFF.

This clonotype came up a few times. CDR3 DNA sequence: TGTGCCACCAGTGATACAGGACTCTACAATGAGCAGTTCTTC. This translates into CATSDTGLYNEQFF. J is TRBJ2-1 and V is TRBV24-1; D is perhaps TRBD1 or TRBD2 (5 bases each). CDR3 length equals 14 residues. The germline V and J ends were trimmed by 3 bases and 3 bases, with 8 bases remaining between them. From germline, CDR1 is KGHDR and CDR2 SFDVKD.

The chain joins TRBV28 to TRBJ2-7; no firm D call. Trimming left V 3 bases short and J 1 base short, with 7 bases between. The CDR3 runs 13 residues. Germline CDR1 is MDHEN and CDR2 is SYDVKM. Written as DNA, the CDR3 is TGTGCCAGCAGTTTTGTGTATTCCTACGAGCAGTACTTC. Encoded protein: CASSFVYSYEQYF.

This clonotype was seen at least ten times. V usage is TRBV10-3 and J usage is TRBJ2-7; no definite D call. Germline V lookup: CDR1 ENHRY, CDR2 SYGVKD. With 2 bases removed from V and 3 bases from J, the gap between germline ends came to 8 bases. The CDR3 runs to 13 residues. The CDR3 DNA reads TGTGCCATCAGTGAGCGTCATCTCTACGAGCAGTACTTC. Translating it yields CAISERHLYEQYF.

This clonotype was counted at least ten times. The chain carries TRBV29-1 and TRBJ2-7; TRBD1 agrees at 11 bases. The V segment lost 7 bases and the J segment 5 bases; nucleotides outside the gene matches: 10. This CDR3 comprises 14 residues. Germline CDR1 and CDR2: SQVTM and ANQGSEA. The CDR3 region is CSATRDRGSHEQYF. CDR3 in DNA: TGCAGCGCGACCCGGGACAGGGGGTCCCACGAGCAGTACTTC.

This clonotype was seen a handful of times. The chain joins TRBV12-5 to TRBJ2-3; D perhaps matches TRBD2 (6 bases). The V end was cut by 0 bases, the J end by 4 bases, with 8 bases between. This CDR3 has 14 amino acids. The germline V gene encodes CDR1 LGHNT and CDR2 FRNRAP. For the CDR3, the DNA is TGTGCTAGTGGTTTGGTAGGAGGGCCAGATACGCAGTATTTT. Protein product: CASGLVGGPDTQYF.